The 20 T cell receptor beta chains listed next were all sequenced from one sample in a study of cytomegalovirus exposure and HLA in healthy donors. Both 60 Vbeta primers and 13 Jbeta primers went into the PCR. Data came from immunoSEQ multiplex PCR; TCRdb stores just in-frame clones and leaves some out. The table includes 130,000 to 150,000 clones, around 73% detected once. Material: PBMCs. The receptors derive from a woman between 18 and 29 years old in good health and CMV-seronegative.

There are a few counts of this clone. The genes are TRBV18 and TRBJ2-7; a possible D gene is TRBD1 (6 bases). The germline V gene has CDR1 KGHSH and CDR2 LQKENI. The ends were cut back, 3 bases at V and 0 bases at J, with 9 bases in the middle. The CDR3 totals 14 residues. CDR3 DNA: TGTGCCAGCTCACCTAGGGGGTCCTCCTACGAGCAGTACGTC. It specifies CASSPRGSSYEQYV.

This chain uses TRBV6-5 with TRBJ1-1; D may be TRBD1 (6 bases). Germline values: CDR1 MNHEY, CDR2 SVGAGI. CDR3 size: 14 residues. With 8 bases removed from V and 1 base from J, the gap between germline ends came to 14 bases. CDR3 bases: TGTGCCAGCTCTACAGGGACACCGAACACTGAAGCTTTCTTT. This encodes CASSTGTPNTEAFF.

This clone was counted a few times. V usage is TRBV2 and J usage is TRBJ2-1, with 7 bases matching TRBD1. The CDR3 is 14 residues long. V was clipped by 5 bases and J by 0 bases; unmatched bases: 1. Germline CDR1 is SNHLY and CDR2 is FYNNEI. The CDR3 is CASSRQGSYNEQFF. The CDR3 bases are TGTGCCAGCAGTCGACAGGGCTCCTACAATGAGCAGTTCTTC.

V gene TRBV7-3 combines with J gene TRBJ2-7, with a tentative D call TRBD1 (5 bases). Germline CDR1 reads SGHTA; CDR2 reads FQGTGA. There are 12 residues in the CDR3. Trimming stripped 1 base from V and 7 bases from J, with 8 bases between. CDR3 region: CASSLIGEEQYF. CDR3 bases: TGTGCCAGCAGCTTAATAGGGGAAGAGCAGTACTTC. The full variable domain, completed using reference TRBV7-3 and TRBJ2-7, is GAGVSQTPSNKVTEKGKYVELRCDPISGHTALYWYRQSLGQGPEFLIYFQGTGAADDSGLPNDRFFAVRPEGSVSTLKIQRTERGDSAVYLCASSLIGEEQYFGPGTRLTVT.

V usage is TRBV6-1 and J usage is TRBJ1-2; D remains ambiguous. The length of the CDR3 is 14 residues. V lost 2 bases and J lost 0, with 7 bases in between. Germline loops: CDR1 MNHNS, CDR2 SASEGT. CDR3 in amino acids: CASSEHSTNYGYTF. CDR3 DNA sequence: TGTGCCAGCAGTGAACACAGCACTAACTATGGCTACACCTTC.

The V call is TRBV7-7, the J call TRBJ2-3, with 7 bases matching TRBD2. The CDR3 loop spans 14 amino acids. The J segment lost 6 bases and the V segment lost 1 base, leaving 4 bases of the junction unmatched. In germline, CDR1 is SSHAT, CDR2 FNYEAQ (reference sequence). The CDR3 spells CASSLGAGGDTQYF. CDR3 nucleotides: TGTGCCAGCAGCTTAGGGGCCGGGGGGGATACGCAGTATTTT.

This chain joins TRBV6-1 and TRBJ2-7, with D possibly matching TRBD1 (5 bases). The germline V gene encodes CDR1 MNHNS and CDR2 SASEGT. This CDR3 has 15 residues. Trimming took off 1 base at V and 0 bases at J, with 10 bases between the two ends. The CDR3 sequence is CASSEGGYGSYEQYF. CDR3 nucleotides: TGTGCCAGCAGTGAAGGGGGCTACGGCTCCTACGAGCAGTACTTC.

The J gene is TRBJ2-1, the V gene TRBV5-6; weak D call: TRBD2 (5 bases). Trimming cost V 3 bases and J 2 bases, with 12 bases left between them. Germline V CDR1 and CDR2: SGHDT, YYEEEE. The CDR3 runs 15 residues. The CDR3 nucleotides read TGTGCCAGCAGCTCCAAGCGGAACCCCTACAATGAGCAGTTCTTC. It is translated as CASSSKRNPYNEQFF.

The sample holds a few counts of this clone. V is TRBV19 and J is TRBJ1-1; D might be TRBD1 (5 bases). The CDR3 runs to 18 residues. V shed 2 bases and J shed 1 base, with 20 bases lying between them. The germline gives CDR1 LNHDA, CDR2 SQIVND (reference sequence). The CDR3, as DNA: TGTGCCAGTAGTATACTCTTAGGGAGGGGTAAGGGGAACACTGAAGCTTTCTTT. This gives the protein CASSILLGRGKGNTEAFF.

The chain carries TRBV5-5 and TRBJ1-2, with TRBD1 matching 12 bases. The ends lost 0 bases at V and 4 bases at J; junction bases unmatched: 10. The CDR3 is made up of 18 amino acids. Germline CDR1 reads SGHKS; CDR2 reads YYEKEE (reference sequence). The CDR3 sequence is CASSLVLPGQGASYGYTF. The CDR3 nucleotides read TGTGCCAGCAGCTTGGTCCTTCCGGGACAGGGGGCTTCCTATGGCTACACCTTC.

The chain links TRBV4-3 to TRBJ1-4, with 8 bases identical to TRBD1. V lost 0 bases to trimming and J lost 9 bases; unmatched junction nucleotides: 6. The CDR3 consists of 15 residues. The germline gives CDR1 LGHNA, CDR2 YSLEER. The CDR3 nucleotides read TGCGCCAGCAGCCAAGACAGGGGGCTCTCTCAAAAACTGTTTTTT. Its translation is CASSQDRGLSQKLFF.

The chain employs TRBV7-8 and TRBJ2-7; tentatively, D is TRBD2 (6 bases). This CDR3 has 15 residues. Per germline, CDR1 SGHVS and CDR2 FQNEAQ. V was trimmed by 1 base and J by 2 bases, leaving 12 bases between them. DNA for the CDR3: TGTGCCAGCAGCTTAGGGGACGGCGGGACCTACGAGCAGTACTTC. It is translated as CASSLGDGGTYEQYF.

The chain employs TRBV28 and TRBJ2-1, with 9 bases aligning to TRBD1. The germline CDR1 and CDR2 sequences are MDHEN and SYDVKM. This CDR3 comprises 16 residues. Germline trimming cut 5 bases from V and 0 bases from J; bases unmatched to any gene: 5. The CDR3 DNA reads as TGTGCCAGCAGTCCATCGACAGGGGGCTCCTACAATGAGCAGTTCTTC. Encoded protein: CASSPSTGGSYNEQFF.

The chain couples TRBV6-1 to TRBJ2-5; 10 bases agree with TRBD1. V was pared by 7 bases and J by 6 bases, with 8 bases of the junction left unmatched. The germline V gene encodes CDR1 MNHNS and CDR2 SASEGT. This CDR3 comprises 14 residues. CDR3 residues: CASTLRTGGKTQYF. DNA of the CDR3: TGTGCCAGCACTTTAAGGACAGGGGGAAAGACCCAGTACTTC.

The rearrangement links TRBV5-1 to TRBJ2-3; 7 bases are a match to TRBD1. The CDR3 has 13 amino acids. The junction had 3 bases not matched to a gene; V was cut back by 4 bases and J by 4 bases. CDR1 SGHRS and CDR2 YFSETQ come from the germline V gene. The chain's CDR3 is CASSTQGADTQYF. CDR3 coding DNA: TGCGCCAGCAGCACCCAGGGGGCAGATACGCAGTATTTT.

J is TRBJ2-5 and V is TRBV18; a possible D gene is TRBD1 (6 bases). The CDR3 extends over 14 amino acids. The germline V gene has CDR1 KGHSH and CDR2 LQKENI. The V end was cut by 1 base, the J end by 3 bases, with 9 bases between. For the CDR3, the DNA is TGTGCCAGCTCACCACGGAAGGGGGAAGAGACCCAGTACTTC. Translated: CASSPRKGEETQYF.

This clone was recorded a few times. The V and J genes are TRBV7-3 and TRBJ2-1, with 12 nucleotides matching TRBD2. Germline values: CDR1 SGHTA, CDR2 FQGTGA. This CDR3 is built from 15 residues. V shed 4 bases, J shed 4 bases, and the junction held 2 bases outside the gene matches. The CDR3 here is CASSSTSGGYNEQFF. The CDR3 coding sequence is TGTGCCAGCAGCTCAACTAGCGGGGGGTACAATGAGCAGTTCTTC.

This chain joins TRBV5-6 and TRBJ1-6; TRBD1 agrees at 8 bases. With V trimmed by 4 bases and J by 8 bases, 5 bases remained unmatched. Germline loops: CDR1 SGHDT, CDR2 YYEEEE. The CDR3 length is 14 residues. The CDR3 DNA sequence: TGTGCCAGCAGCACAGGGGGTTTGGATTCACCCCTCCACTTT. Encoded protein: CASSTGGLDSPLHF.

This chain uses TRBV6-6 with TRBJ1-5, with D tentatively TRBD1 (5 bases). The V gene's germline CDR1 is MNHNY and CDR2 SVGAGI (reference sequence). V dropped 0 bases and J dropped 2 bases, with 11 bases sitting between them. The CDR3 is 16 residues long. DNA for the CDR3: TGTGCCAGCAGTTACTCGATATTCAGGGGCAATCAGCCCCAGCATTTT. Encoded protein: CASSYSIFRGNQPQHF.

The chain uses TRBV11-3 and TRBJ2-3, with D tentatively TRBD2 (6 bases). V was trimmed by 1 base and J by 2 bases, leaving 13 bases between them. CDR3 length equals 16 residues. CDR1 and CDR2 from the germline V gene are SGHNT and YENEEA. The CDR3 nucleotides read TGTGCCAGCAGCTTAGGAGGTAGCGGCCCCACAGATACGCAGTATTTT. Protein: CASSLGGSGPTDTQYF.